These T cell receptor beta chains were read from a single sample in a study of blood T cell repertoires in COVID-19. Assay used: immunoSEQ multiplex PCR; TCRdb lists only in-frame clones, some missing. The table has some 120,000 clones, more than 75% seen once. Source material: peripheral blood. Receptor source: a human donor in a cohort sampled during active COVID-19. Each CDR3 is given with its conserved first and last residue. Each record gives: J gene, clone size, V gene, D gene, CDR3 protein, CDR3 DNA. The D gene is left open where the match is weak. Where a row states a size, it is once, few, many or the class of an expanded clone; other rows omit it.

TRBJ2-1 - TRBV5-1 TRBD2 CASSSIAGGYNEQFF TGCGCCAGCAGCTCGATAGCGGGAGGGTACAATGAGCAGTTCTTC
TRBJ2-7 - TRBV6-6 TRBD2 CASSPLAGGSYEQYF TGTGCCAGCAGTCCTTTAGCGGGGGGTTCCTACGAGCAGTACTTC
TRBJ1-2 - TRBV14 TRBD1 CASSPWDRSNYGYTF TGTGCCAGCAGCCCCTGGGACAGGTCTAACTATGGCTACACCTTC
TRBJ2-1 - TRBV7-7 TRBD1 CASSLTGTGISDEQFF TGTGCTAGCAGCCTTACCGGGACAGGGATATCCGATGAGCAGTTCTTC
TRBJ2-3 - TRBV7-9 - CASSLEGSTDTQYF TGTGCCAGCAGCTTAGAGGGGAGCACAGATACGCAGTATTTT
TRBJ2-1 - TRBV28 TRBD1 CASSLKWDSRYNEQFF TGTGCCAGCAGTTTAAAATGGGACAGTCGATACAATGAGCAGTTCTTC
TRBJ2-2 - TRBV5-4 - CASSQAPGSTGELFF TGTGCCAGCAGCCAGGCCCCAGGGTCCACCGGGGAGCTGTTTTTT
TRBJ1-1 - TRBV5-6 TRBD1 CASSKLQGFMNTEAFF TGTGCCAGCAGCAAATTACAGGGGTTCATGAACACTGAAGCTTTCTTT
TRBJ2-7 - TRBV19 - CASSIRAGYEQYF TGTGCCAGTAGTATTAGGGCGGGGTACGAGCAGTACTTC
TRBJ2-2 - TRBV5-1 - CASSLDPTTLGELFF TGCGCCAGCAGCTTGGACCCTACGACATTGGGGGAGCTGTTTTTT
TRBJ2-1 - TRBV5-1 TRBD2 CASSLAGGGAYNEQFF TGCGCCAGCAGCTTGGCTGGCGGGGGGGCATACAATGAGCAGTTCTTC
TRBJ1-3 - TRBV18 - CASSLDRLSGNTIYF TGTGCCAGCTCCCTCGACAGACTCTCTGGAAACACCATATATTTT
TRBJ1-2 - TRBV12-2 - CASRLEFRNVYTF TGTGCAAGTCGCTTAGAATTTCGTAATGTCTACACCTTC
TRBJ2-1 - TRBV7-2 - CASSLASGLYNEQFF TGTGCCAGCAGCTTAGCTAGCGGCCTCTACAATGAGCAGTTCTTC
TRBJ2-2 - TRBV7-2 TRBD2 CASGLAGGTGELFF TGTGCCAGTGGACTAGCGGGGGGCACCGGGGAGCTGTTTTTT
TRBJ2-5 once TRBV5-1 - CASSLALATQETQYF TGCGCCAGCAGCTTGGCCTTAGCTACCCAAGAGACCCAGTACTTC
TRBJ2-1 - TRBV5-1 TRBD2 CASSFLAGGPNEQFF TGCGCCAGCAGCTTCCTGGCGGGAGGGCCCAATGAGCAGTTCTTC
TRBJ1-4 - TRBV19 - CASSSQGIANEKLFF TGTGCCAGTAGTTCCCAGGGGATAGCTAATGAAAAACTGTTTTTT
TRBJ2-2 - TRBV27 - CASSPDRTGELFF TGTGCCAGCAGTCCCGATCGGACCGGGGAGCTGTTTTTT
TRBJ2-2 - TRBV5-1 TRBD1 CASKPPGQGGPGELFF TGCGCCAGCAAGCCCCCGGGACAGGGAGGTCCCGGGGAGCTGTTTTTT